Each of the 20 T cell receptor beta chains below was sequenced from the same sample in a study of CD8 T cells in Susac syndrome. Random hexamers were used to reverse transcribe roughly 0.5 to 1 ug of RNA. MiXCR, run by TCRdb on the immunoSEQ multiplex PCR reads, gives a single entry per CDR3 protein. The table includes fewer than 150,000 distinct CDR3 sequences, about 90% detected once. The sequenced sample consisted of CD8+ T cells from PBMCs. The receptors stem from a human donor with multiple sclerosis.

The chain joins TRBV30 to TRBJ1-4; 8 bases map to TRBD1. The CDR3 has 19 amino acids. Germline CDR1 reads GTSNPN; CDR2 reads SVGIG (reference sequence). Germline trimming cut 4 bases from V and 2 bases from J; bases unmatched to any gene: 18. The CDR3 is CAWIDGVGQGSLTNEKLFF. The CDR3 region has the DNA TGTGCCTGGATTGACGGCGTAGGACAGGGATCTTTGACTAATGAAAAACTGTTTTTT.

The chain recombines TRBV28 with TRBJ1-4; no clear D. The CDR3 totals 14 residues. Trimming left V 6 bases short and J 8 bases short, with 16 bases between. Germline lookup yields CDR1 MDHEN and CDR2 SYDVKM. For the CDR3, the DNA is TGTGCCAGCAGGCTTTGGGAGCGGGTGGAAAAACTGTTTTTT. Amino acid sequence: CASRLWERVEKLFF.

The chain combines TRBV7-9 with TRBJ2-1, with D unresolved. The CDR3 sequence is 12 residues long. Germline CDR1 reads SEHNR; CDR2 reads FQNEAQ (reference sequence). Between the trimmed V and J ends, which lost 9 bases and 3 bases, there was a span of 9 bases. CDR3 nucleotide sequence: TGTGCCAGTCGCCTGATCTACAATGAGCAGTTCTTC. Amino acids: CASRLIYNEQFF.

This sequence joins TRBV4-3 and TRBJ2-1, with D unresolved. From germline, CDR1 is LGHNA and CDR2 YSLEER. The V gene lost 3 bases and the J gene lost 4 bases, with 13 bases spanning the gap. There are 15 residues in the CDR3. The CDR3 bases are TGCGCCAGCAGCCACGTCCTAAGGGAATACAATGAGCAGTTCTTC. Its translation: CASSHVLREYNEQFF.

The rearrangement joins TRBV7-6 to TRBJ2-6; the D is unclear. CDR1 is SGHVS and CDR2 is FNYEAQ in the germline V gene. The CDR3 has 17 amino acids. Between the trimmed V and J ends, which lost 1 base and 2 bases, there was a span of 12 bases. This CDR3 is CASSLEGLVTGANVLTF. Written as DNA, the CDR3 is TGTGCCAGCAGCTTAGAAGGGCTAGTAACTGGGGCCAACGTCCTGACTTTC.

The gene calls are TRBV12-5 and TRBJ2-4, with 7 bases aligning to TRBD1. Germline-derived CDR1 and CDR2 are LGHNT and FRNRAP. CDR3 size: 15 residues. J was trimmed by 5 bases and V by 4 bases; bases with no gene match: 8. The CDR3 sequence is CASGCRDSLQNIQYF. CDR3 coding DNA: TGTGCTAGTGGTTGCCGGGACAGTCTCCAAAACATTCAGTACTTC.

V gene TRBV29-1 combines with J gene TRBJ2-3, with unresolved D. Germline CDR1 reads SQVTM; CDR2 reads ANQGSEA. V was cut by 3 bases and J by 0 bases, with 10 bases left in between. CDR3 length: 14 residues. Written as DNA, the CDR3 is TGCAGCGTTGACTCGTTCGGGAGCACAGATACGCAGTATTTT. It encodes CSVDSFGSTDTQYF.

The gene calls are TRBV19 and TRBJ2-5, with D possibly being TRBD2 (5 bases). This CDR3 spans 13 amino acids. Looked up from germline, CDR1 is LNHDA and CDR2 is SQIVND (reference sequence). V gave up 6 bases and J gave up 3 bases, with 11 bases separating them. CDR3 amino acids: CASSSWTEETQYF. For the CDR3, the DNA is TGTGCCAGTAGCTCGTGGACTGAAGAGACCCAGTACTTC.

The V call is TRBV15, the J call TRBJ1-5; D might be TRBD1 (5 bases). The CDR3 sequence is 15 residues long. Germline CDR1 LNHNV, CDR2 YYDKDF (reference sequence). Deletions cut 3 bases from V and 6 bases from J, with 15 bases between. Here the CDR3 reads CATSSDRRGFQPQHF. The CDR3 DNA follows: TGTGCCACCAGCAGCGATAGACGGGGCTTTCAGCCCCAGCATTTT.

This chain links TRBV19 with TRBJ2-6; maybe TRBD2 (6 bases). Between the trimmed V and J ends, which lost 3 bases and 0 bases, there was a span of 6 bases. The CDR3 spans 15 residues. Germline values: CDR1 LNHDA, CDR2 SQIVND (reference sequence). The CDR3 sequence: CASSIGSSGANVLTF. The CDR3, as DNA: TGTGCCAGTAGTATCGGGAGCTCTGGGGCCAACGTCCTGACTTTC.

This rearrangement joins TRBV6-5 to TRBJ2-7, with TRBD2 matching over 10 bases. J lost 5 bases, V lost 1 base, and 11 bases had no gene match. CDR1 is MNHEY, CDR2 SVGAGI, per germline. The CDR3 covers 17 residues. Here the CDR3 DNA reads TGTGCCAGCAGTTACTTTAGGGGTGTAGCGGGAGGCGACGAGCAGTACTTC. As protein: CASSYFRGVAGGDEQYF.

The chain carries TRBV5-1 and TRBJ1-2; D ambiguous. Germline-derived CDR1 and CDR2 are SGHRS and YFSETQ. The V end was cut by 0 bases, the J end by 6 bases, with 6 bases between. The CDR3 is 12 amino acids. CDR3 sequence reads: CASSLGPNGYTF. The CDR3 coding sequence is TGCGCCAGCAGCTTGGGCCCGAATGGCTACACCTTC.

The table lists this clonotype with a count of one. The rearrangement joins TRBV27 to TRBJ2-7; tentatively, D is TRBD1 (5 bases). Germline V lookup: CDR1 MNHEY, CDR2 SMNVEV (reference sequence). Trimming left V 0 bases short and J 3 bases short, with 6 bases between. The CDR3 is 13 residues long. CDR3 nucleotide sequence: TGTGCCAGCAGTTTATCTCAGGGCTACGAGCAGTACTTC. Residues: CASSLSQGYEQYF.

Here the CDR3 reads CASSSPGGAEAFF. CDR3 sequence (DNA): TGTGCCAGCAGCTCCCCGGGGGGTGCTGAAGCTTTCTTT. The rearrangement joins TRBV7-9 to TRBJ1-1; maybe TRBD1 (5 bases). CDR1 and CDR2 from the germline V gene are SEHNR and FQNEAQ (reference sequence). CDR3 length equals 13 residues. V dropped 4 bases and J dropped 6 bases, with 12 bases sitting between them.

The chain couples TRBV7-9 to TRBJ2-4, with 15 bases fitting TRBD2. V was clipped by 4 bases and J by 0 bases; unmatched bases: 7. Germline V gene sequence: CDR1 SEHNR, CDR2 FQNEAQ (reference sequence). CDR3 length: 19 residues. The CDR3 sequence: CASSSGLAGGMLAKNIQYF. DNA for the CDR3: TGTGCCAGCAGCTCAGGACTAGCGGGAGGGATGCTAGCCAAAAACATTCAGTACTTC.

This clonotype has only one observation. The rearrangement links TRBV4-1 to TRBJ2-5; TRBD2 is a possible D gene (5 bases). CDR3 length: 15 residues. Germline CDR1 is MGHRA and CDR2 is YSYEKL. V lost 0 bases and J lost 5, with 13 bases in between. CDR3 amino acids: CASSQDPLAPETQYF. CDR3 bases: TGCGCCAGCAGCCAAGATCCCCTAGCCCCCGAGACCCAGTACTTC.

V and J are TRBV9 and TRBJ2-7, with 13 bases aligning to TRBD2. CDR3 length: 16 amino acids. After removal of 4 bases from V and 3 bases from J, the junction contained 7 bases not matched to a gene. Looked up from germline, CDR1 is SGDLS and CDR2 is YYNGEE. The CDR3 DNA is TGTGCCAGCAGCACAGGACTAGCGGGAGTCGGCTACGAGCAGTACTTC. Amino acid sequence: CASSTGLAGVGYEQYF.

The rearrangement links TRBV20-1 to TRBJ2-7; no firm D call. V lost 6 bases and J 1 base, leaving 10 bases between the germline ends. CDR1 is DFQATT and CDR2 is SNEGSKA in the germline V gene (reference sequence). The CDR3 runs to 12 residues. CDR3 amino acids: CSAGSPSYEQYF. The CDR3 DNA follows: TGCAGTGCCGGTTCCCCTTCCTACGAGCAGTACTTC.

In its sample, this clonotype was seen once. This chain connects TRBV7-9 to TRBJ2-3; 8 nucleotides agree with TRBD2. The CDR3 has 16 residues. V shed 1 base, J shed 3 bases, and the junction held 6 bases outside the gene matches. CDR1 and CDR2 (germline): SEHNR, FQNEAQ (reference sequence). In DNA form, the CDR3 reads TGTGCCAGCAGCTTAGTGGCTCGGGGGGGAACAGATACGCAGTATTTT. Translated, it gives CASSLVARGGTDTQYF.

The V and J genes are TRBV28 and TRBJ1-5; D might be TRBD1 (6 bases). V lost 9 bases and J 0 bases, leaving 27 bases between the germline ends. The CDR3 sequence is 19 residues long. Germline V lookup: CDR1 MDHEN, CDR2 SYDVKM. The CDR3 bases are TGTGCCAGTTCGACCTCGGGGGCTTCATGGTCTCTTAGCAATCAGCCCCAGCATTTT. Protein product: CASSTSGASWSLSNQPQHF.